This T cell receptor beta chain emerged from a study of blood T cell repertoires in COVID-19. Across the study: Italy, Spain and the United States were the sources of the convalescent and acute COVID-19 samples. The cDNA or gDNA used as material had been derived from T cells, B-cell-depleted T cells, or PBMCs.

Methods used by the authors: Nucleated cell counts were estimated from reference gene primer amplification. Sequencing used immunoSEQ multiplex PCR; TCRdb keeps in-frame clones, though not all of them. V, J and clone size derive from that table, while D and trimming were established from the DNA sequence. The sample gives about 140,000 clones, 80% to 90% of which show up once; roughly 4.3% is in the top ten. Concerning this clone: Within the sample, other DNA sequences also encode this same CDR3.

The V end lost 5 bases, the J end lost 1 base, and 11 bases lay between the germline ends. The CDR3 covers 14 residues. The germline CDR1 and CDR2 sequences are SGHTA and FQGNSA. Sequenced material: peripheral blood. J is TRBJ2-5 and V is TRBV7-2, with D possibly TRBD2 on 6 matching bases. This TCR derives from a woman aged 40 to 50 with acute or convalescent COVID-19. CDR3 region: CASSPGTVQETQYF. The CDR3 nucleotides read TGTGCCAGCAGCCCGGGGACTGTCCAAGAGACCCAGTACTTC.